What follows are 12 T cell receptor beta chains derived from one specimen sequenced in a study of T-cell memory formation after mild COVID-19. TCRdb used MiXCR to reprocess the 5' RACE reads, holding one entry per CDR3 protein. The sample includes around 150,000 distinct CDR3 sequences, around a third of them seen just once. Source material: PBMCs or a T cell subset sorted from them (not recorded which). The origin of the receptors is an adult woman who had mild COVID-19 (a few samples of this study predate the infection). Cell type and time point are not known.

This clonotype was found a few times. The chain carries TRBV19 and TRBJ2-7, with no clear D. V was cut by 2 bases and J by 3 bases, with 5 bases left in between. Germline CDR1 LNHDA, CDR2 SQIVND (reference sequence). CDR3 length: 12 residues. The chain's CDR3 is CASSILGYEQYF. The DNA of the CDR3 is TGTGCCAGTAGTATACTGGGCTACGAGCAGTACTTC.

The rearrangement joins TRBV2 to TRBJ2-2; D uncertain. The CDR3 runs 16 residues. In germline, CDR1 is SNHLY, CDR2 FYNNEI. Between the trimmed V and J ends, which lost 6 bases and 1 base, there was a span of 15 bases. The CDR3 loop is CASRKGAQRNTGELFF. The CDR3 coding sequence is TGTGCCAGCAGAAAAGGTGCCCAGAGGAACACCGGGGAGCTGTTTTTT.

The chain couples TRBV6-2 or TRBV6-3 to TRBJ2-7, with TRBD2 matching over 10 bases. The CDR3 sequence is 18 residues long. Trimming at V came to 0 bases and at J to 3 bases, leaving 11 bases not matched to a gene. Germline values: CDR1 MNHEY, CDR2 SVGEGT. This CDR3 is CASSYSHASGSHLYEQYF. The CDR3 DNA reads as TGTGCCAGCAGTTACTCGCACGCTAGCGGGAGTCACCTCTACGAGCAGTACTTC.

This rearrangement joins TRBV4-1 to TRBJ2-5; D is unclear. This CDR3 contains 15 residues. Germline values: CDR1 MGHRA, CDR2 YSYEKL. V shed 0 bases and J shed 5 bases, with 13 bases lying between them. The CDR3: CASSQDGVRRETQYF. CDR3 coding DNA: TGCGCCAGCAGCCAAGATGGGGTTCGGCGGGAGACCCAGTACTTC.

CDR3 sequence (DNA): TGTGCCTGGAGTGCCCGGACAGAGACCACTGAAGCTTTCTTT. This sequence encodes CAWSARTETTEAFF. The chain uses TRBV30 and TRBJ1-1, with a possible D match to TRBD1 (6 bases). This CDR3 comprises 14 residues. Between the trimmed V and J ends, which lost 1 base and 4 bases, there was a span of 13 bases. The germline CDR1 and CDR2 sequences are GTSNPN and SVGIG (reference sequence). Based on the CDR3 plus reference TRBV30 and TRBJ1-1, the full variable domain is SQTIHQWPATLVQPVGSPLSLECTVEGTSNPNLYWYRQAAGRGLQLLFYSVGIGQISSEVPQNLSASRPQDRQFILSSKKLLLSDSGFYLCAWSARTETTEAFFGQGTRLTVV.

In this sample, this clonotype turned up a few times. The chain has TRBV5-1 and TRBJ2-1; 10 nucleotides align to TRBD1. The CDR3 has 15 residues. CDR1 and CDR2 from the germline V gene are SGHRS and YFSETQ. V trimming: 5 bases; J trimming: 10 bases; junction bases outside the gene matches: 12. The CDR3 DNA sequence: TGCGCCAGCAGACAGGGACAGGGGACCGGATACGAGCAGTTCTTC. Translated: CASRQGQGTGYEQFF.

This clonotype was found many times. V is TRBV28 and J is TRBJ2-7; D ambiguous. The length of the CDR3 is 11 residues. Deletions cut 5 bases from V and 0 bases from J, with 2 bases between. Germline CDR1 MDHEN, CDR2 SYDVKM. The CDR3 sequence is CASSTSYEQYF. DNA for the CDR3: TGTGCCAGCAGTACCTCCTACGAGCAGTACTTC.

The chain recombines TRBV6-2 or TRBV6-3 with TRBJ2-5; unclear D gene. CDR1 MNHEY and CDR2 SVGEGT come from the germline V gene. V was pared by 4 bases and J by 9 bases, with 15 bases between. This CDR3 has 13 residues. The CDR3 loop reads CASSLTPYRAQYF. CDR3 sequence (DNA): TGTGCCAGCAGTTTAACACCCTACCGGGCCCAGTACTTC.

This clonotype was seen more than once but under ten times. The chain is built from TRBV12-5 and TRBJ2-2; D could derive from TRBD1 or TRBD2 (5 bases each). Trimming removed 4 bases at V and 5 bases at J, with 17 bases between. This CDR3 region has 16 residues. Germline CDR1 LGHNT, CDR2 FRNRAP. This CDR3 reads CASGSTGGTETGELFF. The CDR3 DNA is TGTGCTAGTGGTTCAACCGGTGGGACGGAGACCGGGGAGCTGTTTTTT.

This clonotype was seen more than once but under ten times. The genes are TRBV4-1 and TRBJ1-5; 9 nucleotides align to TRBD1. Trimming removed 4 bases from V and 7 bases from J; junction bases left unmatched: 5. The germline V gene encodes CDR1 MGHRA and CDR2 YSYEKL. CDR3 length: 14 residues. The CDR3 loop reads CASSRDRDNQPQHF. The CDR3 DNA follows: TGCGCCAGCAGCCGGGACAGGGACAACCAGCCCCAGCATTTT.

This chain links TRBV4-3 with TRBJ2-7, with TRBD2 identical over 8 bases. CDR3 length: 15 residues. V was clipped by 4 bases and J by 2 bases; unmatched bases: 7. Looked up from germline, CDR1 is LGHNA and CDR2 is YSLEER. CDR3 DNA: TGCGCCAGCAGCCCCTCAGCGGGAGCGGCCTACGAGCAGTACTTC. Amino acids: CASSPSAGAAYEQYF.

This clonotype has at least ten counts. J is TRBJ2-2 and V is TRBV25-1; D perhaps matches TRBD1 (5 bases). Germline values: CDR1 MGHDK, CDR2 SYGVNS. The CDR3 loop spans 14 amino acids. Trimming removed 8 bases from V and 1 base from J, with 11 bases in between. CDR3 region: CASRPTGNTGELFF. The CDR3 nucleotides read TGTGCCAGCCGCCCTACAGGGAACACCGGGGAGCTGTTTTTT.